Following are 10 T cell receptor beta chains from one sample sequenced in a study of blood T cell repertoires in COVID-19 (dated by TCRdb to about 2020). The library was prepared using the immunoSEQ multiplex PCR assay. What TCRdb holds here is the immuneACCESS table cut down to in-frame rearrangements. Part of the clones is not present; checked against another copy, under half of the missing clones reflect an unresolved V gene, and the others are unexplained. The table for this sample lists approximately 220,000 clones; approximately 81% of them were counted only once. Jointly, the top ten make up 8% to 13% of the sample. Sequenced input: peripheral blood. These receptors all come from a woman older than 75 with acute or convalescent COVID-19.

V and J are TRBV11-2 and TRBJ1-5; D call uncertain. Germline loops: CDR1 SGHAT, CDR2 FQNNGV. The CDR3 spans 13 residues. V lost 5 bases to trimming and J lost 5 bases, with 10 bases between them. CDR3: CASSLGEYQPQHF. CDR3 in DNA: TGTGCCAGCAGCCTCGGGGAGTATCAGCCCCAGCATTTT.

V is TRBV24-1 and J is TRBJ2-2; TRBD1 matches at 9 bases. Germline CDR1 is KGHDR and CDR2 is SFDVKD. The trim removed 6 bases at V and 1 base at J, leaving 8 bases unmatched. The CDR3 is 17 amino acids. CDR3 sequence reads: CATSPTPGQGNTGELFF. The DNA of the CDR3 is TGTGCCACCAGTCCTACTCCGGGACAGGGGAACACCGGGGAGCTGTTTTTT.

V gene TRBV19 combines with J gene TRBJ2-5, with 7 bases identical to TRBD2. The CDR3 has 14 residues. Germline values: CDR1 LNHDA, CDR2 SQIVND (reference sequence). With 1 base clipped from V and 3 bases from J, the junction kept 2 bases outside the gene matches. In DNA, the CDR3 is TGTGCCAGTAGTATAGGCGGGGGTAAAGAGACCCAGTACTTC. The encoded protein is CASSIGGGKETQYF.

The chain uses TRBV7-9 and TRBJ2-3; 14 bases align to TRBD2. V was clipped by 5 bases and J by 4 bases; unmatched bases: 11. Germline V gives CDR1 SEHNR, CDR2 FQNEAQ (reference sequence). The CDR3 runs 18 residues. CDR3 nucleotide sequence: TGTGCCAGCAGCCCGGGACTAGCGGGAGCAGAGTCCCCAGATACGCAGTATTTT. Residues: CASSPGLAGAESPDTQYF.

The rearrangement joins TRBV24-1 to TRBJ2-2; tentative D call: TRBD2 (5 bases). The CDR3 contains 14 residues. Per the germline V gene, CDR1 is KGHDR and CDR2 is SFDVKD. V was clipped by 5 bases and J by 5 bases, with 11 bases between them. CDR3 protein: CATSGGSGTGELFF. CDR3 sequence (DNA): TGTGCCACCAGTGGGGGAAGCGGAACCGGGGAGCTGTTTTTT.

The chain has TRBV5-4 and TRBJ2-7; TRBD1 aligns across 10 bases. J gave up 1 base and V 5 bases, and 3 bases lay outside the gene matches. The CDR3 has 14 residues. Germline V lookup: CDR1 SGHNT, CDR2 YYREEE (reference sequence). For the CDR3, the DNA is TGTGCCAGCAGAACGGACAGGGGGTCCTACGAGCAGTACTTC. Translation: CASRTDRGSYEQYF.

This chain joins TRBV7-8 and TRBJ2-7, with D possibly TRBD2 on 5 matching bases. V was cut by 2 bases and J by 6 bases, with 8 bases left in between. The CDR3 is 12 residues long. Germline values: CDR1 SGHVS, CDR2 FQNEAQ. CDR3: CASSLPSREQYF. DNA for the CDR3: TGTGCCAGCAGCTTACCTAGCCGCGAGCAGTACTTC.

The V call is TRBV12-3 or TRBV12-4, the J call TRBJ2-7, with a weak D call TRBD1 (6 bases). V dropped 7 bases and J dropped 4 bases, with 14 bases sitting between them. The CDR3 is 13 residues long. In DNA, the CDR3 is TGTGCCAGCACCGTGGACAGAGTATACGAGCAGTACTTC. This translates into CASTVDRVYEQYF.

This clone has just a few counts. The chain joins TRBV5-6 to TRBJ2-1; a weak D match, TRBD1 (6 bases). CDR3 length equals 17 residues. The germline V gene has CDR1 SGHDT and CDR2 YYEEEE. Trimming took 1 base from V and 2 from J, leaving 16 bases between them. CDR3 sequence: CASSLLGQRVPYNEQFF. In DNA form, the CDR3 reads TGTGCCAGCAGCTTGCTAGGACAGAGGGTGCCCTACAATGAGCAGTTCTTC.

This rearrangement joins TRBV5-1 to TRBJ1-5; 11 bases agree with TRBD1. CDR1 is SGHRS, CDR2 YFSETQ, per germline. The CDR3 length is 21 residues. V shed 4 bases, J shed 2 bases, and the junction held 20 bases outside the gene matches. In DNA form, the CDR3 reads TGCGCCAGCAGCCAGGACAGGGGGCGCGTGGACTTTGTTTCGGGCAATCAGCCCCAGCATTTT. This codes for CASSQDRGRVDFVSGNQPQHF.